The present TCR beta chain was sequenced within a study of blood T cell repertoires in COVID-19. The data were produced by immunoSEQ multiplex PCR, yet TCRdb's version contains in-frame clones alone and is incomplete. Of a few hundred thousand clones listed, roughly nine tenths are singletons. The germline V gene has CDR1 GTSNPN and CDR2 SVGIG (reference sequence). The CDR3 is made up of 13 amino acids. With V trimmed by 6 bases and J by 5 bases, 6 bases remained unmatched. Source material: PBMCs or T cells enriched from blood (not recorded which). The chain joins TRBV30 to TRBJ2-2, with 7 bases that match TRBD2. The sequence was obtained from a man aged 25 to 45 who had recovered from COVID-19. This CDR3 is CACPGGVTGELFF. Written as DNA, the CDR3 is TGTGCCTGCCCTGGGGGGGTTACCGGGGAGCTGTTTTTT. Combining the CDR3 with reference TRBV30 and TRBJ2-2 gives the whole variable domain SQTIHQWPATLVQPVGSPLSLECTVEGTSNPNLYWYRQAAGRGLQLLFYSVGIGQISSEVPQNLSASRPQDRQFILSSKKLLLSDSGFYLCACPGGVTGELFFGEGSRLTVL.